Listed here are 10 T cell receptor beta chains from one sample, sequenced in a study of blood T cells in healthy people across ages. A second about 7 to 11 cycle PCR used barcoded and J-beta primers. From the 5' RACE reads, TCRdb called clonotypes with MiXCR, one entry per CDR3 protein. The sample contains approximately 850,000 distinct CDR3 sequences, 58% of which appear only once. The sequenced sample was blood. The receptors were sampled from a man younger than 40 in good health.

The chain has TRBV15 and TRBJ2-3; TRBD2 might be the D (5 bases). The germline V gene encodes CDR1 LNHNV and CDR2 YYDKDF (reference sequence). This CDR3 comprises 14 residues. V lost 3 bases to trimming and J lost 1 base, with 8 bases between them. Here the CDR3 reads CATSSNGGTDTQYF. CDR3 sequence (DNA): TGTGCCACCAGCAGCAACGGGGGCACAGATACGCAGTATTTT.

The chain has TRBV5-8 and TRBJ2-4; the match to TRBD2 covers 13 bases. The CDR3 has 16 amino acids. Trimming cost V 3 bases and J 13 bases; bases outside gene matches: 13. CDR1 and CDR2 (germline): SGHTS, YDEGEE. The CDR3 loop reads CASSSAGTSGMREQYF. CDR3 in DNA: TGTGCCAGCAGCTCGGCCGGGACTAGCGGGATGAGAGAGCAGTACTTC. The variable domain in full, with the rest retrieved from reference TRBV5-8 and TRBJ2-4, is EAGVTQSPTHLIKTRGQQATLRCSPISGHTSVYWYQQALGLGLQFLLWYDEGEERNRGNFPPRFSGRQFPNYSSELNVNALELEDSALYLCASSSAGTSGMREQYFGAGTRLSVL.

This chain joins TRBV7-9 and TRBJ2-4; D uncertain. Between the trimmed V and J ends, which lost 5 bases and 0 bases, there was a span of 11 bases. Germline-derived CDR1 and CDR2 are SEHNR and FQNEAQ (reference sequence). CDR3 length equals 15 residues. The CDR3, as DNA: TGTGCCAGCAGCGCAGACATATTAGCCAAAAACATTCAGTACTTC. Residues: CASSADILAKNIQYF.

CDR3 sequence reads: CASSLGLAGGPNEQFF. The CDR3, as DNA: TGTGCCAGCAGCTTGGGACTAGCGGGAGGTCCCAATGAGCAGTTCTTC. The V and J genes are TRBV7-2 and TRBJ2-1; 15 positions agree with TRBD2. The CDR3 extends over 16 amino acids. The V and J ends lost 3 bases and 6 bases, in that order; junction bases with no gene match: 3. Germline V gene sequence: CDR1 SGHTA, CDR2 FQGNSA.

This clonotype was seen a few times. V is TRBV7-9 and J is TRBJ1-2, with a tentative D call TRBD1 (5 bases). Trimming took 5 bases from V and 6 from J, leaving 16 bases between them. Per germline, CDR1 SEHNR and CDR2 FQNEAQ (reference sequence). CDR3 length: 14 residues. The CDR3 region is CASSREQDIHGYTF. CDR3 sequence (DNA): TGTGCCAGCAGCAGAGAACAGGATATCCATGGCTACACCTTC.

This clonotype was observed a few times. This sequence joins TRBV10-3 and TRBJ1-6; a possible D gene is TRBD1 (5 bases). The CDR3 consists of 14 residues. Germline loops: CDR1 ENHRY, CDR2 SYGVKD. V lost 6 bases and J 11 bases, leaving 17 bases between the germline ends. In nucleotides, the CDR3 is TGTGCCATCAGAGACAGCGCTATGTCGGCACCCCTCCACTTT. Translated: CAIRDSAMSAPLHF.

This clonotype has only a few counts. The chain recombines TRBV27 with TRBJ2-7; a weak D match, TRBD2 (6 bases). The DNA end favors TRBJ2-5, so the J call may be wrong. CDR1 and CDR2 from the germline V gene are MNHEY and SMNVEV (reference sequence). This CDR3 region has 13 residues. The CDR3 is CASSDGLIETQYF. The CDR3 coding sequence is TGTGCCAGCAGTGACGGACTAATAGAGACCCAGTACTTC.

This CDR3 reads CASGASGSDEQFF. For the CDR3, the DNA is TGTGCCAGTGGGGCTAGCGGGAGCGATGAGCAGTTCTTC. This chain joins TRBV6-5 and TRBJ2-1; 10 positions match TRBD2. The ends lost 9 bases at V and 8 bases at J; junction bases unmatched: 7. Germline assignment: CDR1 MNHEY and CDR2 SVGAGI. CDR3 length equals 13 residues.

J is TRBJ2-6 and V is TRBV20-1, with D possibly matching TRBD1 (6 bases). Germline V CDR1 and CDR2: DFQATT, SNEGSKA (reference sequence). The CDR3 spans 14 residues. V gave up 3 bases and J gave up 4 bases, with 10 bases separating them. CDR3 loop: CSARKGDGANVLTF. The CDR3 DNA is TGCAGTGCTAGGAAGGGGGACGGGGCCAACGTCCTGACTTTC.

The J gene is TRBJ2-2, the V gene TRBV11-2; D is undetermined. The germline V and J ends were trimmed by 1 base and 7 bases, with 7 bases remaining between them. The CDR3 is 13 amino acids. Germline V gene lookup returns CDR1 SGHAT and CDR2 FQNNGV. The CDR3 protein is CASSLVPSGELFF. The CDR3 nucleotides are TGTGCCAGCAGCTTAGTTCCCAGCGGGGAGCTGTTTTTT.